These T cell receptor beta chains were read from a single sample in a study of regulatory T cells in long-lasting Graves disease. TCRdb ran MiXCR on the multiplex PCR reads and lists one entry per CDR3 protein. Found here are hundreds of thousands of distinct CDR3 sequences, 20% to 25% of them singletons; the top ten hold under 9%. The material sequenced was peripheral blood mononuclear cells (PBMCs), taken when the disease was refractory, from a patient treated with antithyroid drugs. Source of these receptors: a female donor with Graves disease. Both conserved end residues are part of each CDR3. D genes are given only for firm matches. Size tells how often a clone was seen (once, few, many) or the class of an expanded clone, and some rows leave it out.

clone size: many
D gene: TRBD2
V gene: TRBV6-1
J gene: TRBJ2-5
CDR3 DNA: TGTGCCAGCAGTCCCCCCGCGGGAGAGGAAGAGACCCAGTACTTC
CDR3 protein: CASSPPAGEEETQYF

clone size: few
D gene: -
V gene: TRBV6-1
J gene: TRBJ2-7
CDR3 DNA: TGTGCCAGCAGTGTGTGGGGGAACAACGAGCAGTACTTC
CDR3 protein: CASSVWGNNEQYF

clone size: -
D gene: -
V gene: TRBV4-1
J gene: TRBJ1-5
CDR3 DNA: TGCGCCAGCAGCCAAGATGAGGGATGGGTTCAGCCCCAGCATTTT
CDR3 protein: CASSQDEGWVQPQHF

clone size: -
D gene: TRBD1
V gene: TRBV5-4
J gene: TRBJ1-1
CDR3 DNA: TGTGCCAGCAGCGAACAGGGGTGGGACACTGAAGCTTTCTTT
CDR3 protein: CASSEQGWDTEAFF

clone size: few
D gene: -
V gene: TRBV6-1
J gene: TRBJ2-2
CDR3 DNA: TGTGCCAGCAGTGCAAGCCTAATATCGGACGCCGGGGAGCTGTTTTTT
CDR3 protein: CASSASLISDAGELFF

clone size: many
D gene: -
V gene: TRBV7-2
J gene: TRBJ2-2
CDR3 DNA: TGTGCCAGCAGCGCTAGTACAGCGAACACCGGGGAGCTGTTTTTT
CDR3 protein: CASSASTANTGELFF

clone size: many
D gene: -
V gene: TRBV5-1
J gene: TRBJ1-1
CDR3 DNA: TGCGCCAGCAGCCTGGATCTTGGAGGGTTGGCCACTGAAGCTTTCTTT
CDR3 protein: CASSLDLGGLATEAFF

clone size: many
D gene: -
V gene: TRBV2
J gene: TRBJ2-4
CDR3 DNA: TGTGCCAGCAGTGTCTCGGTTGGGGCGGGACCTATAAAAACCAAAAACATTCAGTACTTC
CDR3 protein: CASSVSVGAGPIKTKNIQYF

clone size: many
D gene: -
V gene: TRBV28
J gene: TRBJ1-5
CDR3 DNA: TGTGCCAGCACCATCCACCTACGGGCAGGGCCGGGACAGCCCCAGCATTTT
CDR3 protein: CASTIHLRAGPGQPQHF

clone size: few
D gene: -
V gene: TRBV30
J gene: TRBJ2-5
CDR3 DNA: TGTGCCTGGAGTGGGTCTCCGGACAGCCCCCAAGAGACCCAGTACTTC
CDR3 protein: CAWSGSPDSPQETQYF

clone size: -
D gene: -
V gene: TRBV19
J gene: TRBJ1-1
CDR3 DNA: TGTGCCAGTAGTACCTCCCCGGGCCGGCACACTGAAGCTTTCTTT
CDR3 protein: CASSTSPGRHTEAFF

clone size: few
D gene: TRBD2
V gene: TRBV7-2
J gene: TRBJ2-7
CDR3 DNA: TGTGCCAGCAGAAAACTCCCGGGACTATCCTACTACGAGCAGTACTTC
CDR3 protein: CASRKLPGLSYYEQYF